These T cell receptor beta chains were read from a single sample in a study of blood T cell repertoires in COVID-19. Using immunoSEQ multiplex PCR, the repertoire was profiled, and TCRdb retains in-frame clones only, with some absent. The profile covers roughly 500,000 clones, with 89% appearing a single time and over 0.7% taken by the ten largest. Sequenced sample: peripheral blood. These receptors originate from a man aged 18 to 30 with COVID-19, enrolled during active disease. Each CDR3 is given with its conserved first and last residue. The order of the fields is J gene, clone size, V gene, D gene, CDR3 protein, CDR3 DNA. A D gene is named only where the DNA matches it firmly. Clone size is stated in some rows and not others, as once, few, many or a class when expanded.

TRBJ2-1,.,TRBV29-1,TRBD2,CSVVGGVPYNEQFF,TGCAGCGTTGTGGGGGGGGTTCCCTACAATGAGCAGTTCTTC
TRBJ1-1,.,TRBV6-5,.,CASSYRAGKAFF,TGTGCCAGCAGTTATAGGGCAGGGAAAGCTTTCTTT
TRBJ2-2,once,TRBV29-1,.,CSVELGGANTGELFF,TGCAGCGTTGAACTCGGCGGGGCGAACACCGGGGAGCTGTTTTTT
TRBJ1-5,.,TRBV19,.,CASSIAAYSNQPQHF,TGTGCCAGTAGTATCGCCGCCTATAGCAATCAGCCCCAGCATTTT
TRBJ1-1,.,TRBV4-2,TRBD1,CATTPMGTVDTEAFF,TGTGCCACCACACCGATGGGGACAGTTGACACTGAAGCTTTCTTT
TRBJ1-3,.,TRBV6-5,.,CASSYVSSGNTIYF,TGTGCCAGCAGTTACGTCAGCTCTGGAAACACCATATATTTT
TRBJ1-5,.,TRBV6-1,TRBD1,CASSEGTGGRYNQPQHF,TGTGCCAGCAGTGAGGGCACAGGGGGCCGATACAATCAGCCCCAGCATTTT
TRBJ2-1,few,TRBV5-4,TRBD1,CASSRPLLDRDGNEQFF,TGTGCCAGCAGCCGCCCCCTTTTGGACAGGGATGGCAATGAGCAGTTCTTC
TRBJ2-1,.,TRBV5-1,TRBD2,CASSTTSGTDNEQFF,TGCGCCAGCAGCACAACTAGCGGGACCGACAATGAGCAGTTCTTC
TRBJ2-5,.,TRBV3-1/TRBV3-2,.,CASSQDLKTQYF,TGTGCCAGCAGCCAAGATCTAAAGACCCAGTACTTC
TRBJ2-4,.,TRBV14,TRBD1,CASSRQGHSRDIQYF,TGTGCCAGCAGCCGACAGGGCCACTCCAGGGACATTCAGTACTTC
TRBJ1-5,.,TRBV21-1,.,CASLTGENKNSCNQPQHF,TGTGCCAGCTTGACAGGAGAAAACAAAAATAGTTGCAATCAGCCCCAGCATTTT
TRBJ2-1,.,TRBV13,TRBD2,CASSSTSGLDNEQFF,TGTGCCAGCAGCTCTACTAGCGGGCTGGATAATGAGCAGTTCTTC
TRBJ1-3,.,TRBV10-2,.,CASRETGSSGNTIYF,TGCGCCAGCAGGGAGACGGGAAGCTCTGGAAACACCATATATTTT
TRBJ2-5,.,TRBV6-5,.,CASKNRIPQETQYF,TGTGCCAGCAAGAACAGGATCCCCCAAGAGACCCAGTACTTC
TRBJ2-7,.,TRBV11-3,TRBD1,CASSLDSGTDSYEQYF,TGTGCCAGCAGCTTAGATAGTGGGACAGACTCCTACGAGCAGTACTTC
TRBJ2-7,once,TRBV7-2,TRBD2,CASSQRTSYSVEQYF,TGTGCCAGCAGCCAAAGGACTAGCTATTCTGTCGAGCAGTACTTC
TRBJ2-2,few,TRBV24-1,TRBD2,CATREAGAGTGELFF,TGTGCCACCAGGGAAGCGGGAGCGGGCACCGGGGAGCTGTTTTTT
TRBJ1-2,once,TRBV6-5,.,CASSYFAGHGYTF,TGTGCCAGCAGTTACTTTGCTGGCCATGGCTACACCTTC
TRBJ1-6,once,TRBV6-1,TRBD1,CASSDPTGGAYSPLHF,TGTGCCAGCAGTGACCCGACAGGGGGCGCGTATTCACCCCTCCACTTT
TRBJ2-1,.,TRBV3-1/TRBV3-2,.,CASSLTQISYNEQFF,TGTGCCAGCAGCCTAACACAAATCTCCTACAATGAGCAGTTCTTC
TRBJ2-5,.,TRBV5-6,.,CASSSLTQRNQETQYF,TGTGCCAGCAGCTCCCTGACTCAGCGGAATCAAGAGACCCAGTACTTC
TRBJ2-1,.,TRBV11-3,.,CASSLDLGYGRSYNEQFF,TGTGCCAGCAGCTTAGATCTCGGTTACGGGAGATCCTACAATGAGCAGTTCTTC
TRBJ2-3,.,TRBV24-1,TRBD1,CATSDYDREGDTQYF,TGTGCCACCAGTGACTACGACAGGGAAGGAGATACGCAGTATTTT
TRBJ2-2,.,TRBV27,TRBD1,CASSTRTGKNTGELFF,TGTGCCAGCAGTACCCGGACAGGGAAGAACACCGGGGAGCTGTTTTTT
TRBJ2-5,.,TRBV2,.,CASQGDWQETQYF,TGTGCCAGCCAAGGAGATTGGCAAGAGACCCAGTACTTC
TRBJ2-1,.,TRBV10-3,TRBD2,CAALGLGGNEQFF,TGTGCCGCCCTGGGACTAGGGGGCAATGAGCAGTTCTTC
TRBJ2-3,once,TRBV7-8,TRBD2,CASSNLAITGGNTDTQYF,TGTGCCAGCAGCAACTTAGCGATTACGGGAGGGAACACAGATACGCAGTATTTT
TRBJ2-6,.,TRBV12-3/TRBV12-4,.,CASSTRKANVLTF,TGTGCCAGCAGTACTCGTAAGGCCAACGTCCTGACTTTC
TRBJ1-6,.,TRBV4-2,TRBD1,CASSQDRGTGFSPLHF,TGTGCCAGCAGCCAAGATCGGGGGACAGGGTTTTCACCCCTCCACTTT
TRBJ2-2,.,TRBV27,TRBD1,CASSLWGQGADTGELFF,TGTGCCAGCAGTTTATGGGGTCAGGGGGCCGACACCGGGGAGCTGTTTTTT
TRBJ2-4,.,TRBV27,.,CASSLHSSKNIQYF,TGTGCCAGCAGTTTACACAGCTCCAAAAACATTCAGTACTTC
TRBJ2-2,.,TRBV7-9,.,CASTLYTGELFF,TGTGCCAGCACCCTCTACACCGGGGAGCTGTTTTTT
TRBJ2-1,.,TRBV4-2,.,CASSQARAGEQFF,TGTGCCAGCAGCCAAGCCAGGGCGGGGGAGCAGTTCTTC
TRBJ2-7,.,TRBV20-1,.,CSARVRGEQYF,TGCAGTGCCCGTGTCCGGGGCGAGCAGTACTTC
TRBJ2-7,.,TRBV7-8,TRBD2,CASSSGLAGAIYEQYF,TGTGCCAGCAGCTCCGGACTAGCGGGTGCGATTTACGAGCAGTACTTC
TRBJ2-7,.,TRBV6-5,.,CASSRYGQSLSGQYF,TGTGCCAGCAGCCGATACGGACAGTCTTTATCCGGGCAGTACTTC
TRBJ1-2,.,TRBV7-2,.,CASRLREGGYGYTF,TGTGCCAGCAGACTACGTGAGGGTGGCTATGGCTACACCTTC
TRBJ2-7,.,TRBV5-5,.,CASSFGGNYEQYF,TGTGCCAGCAGCTTTGGCGGGAACTACGAGCAGTACTTC
TRBJ2-1,.,TRBV20-1,.,CSASNNNEQFF,TGCAGTGCTAGTAACAACAATGAGCAGTTCTTC
TRBJ2-3,.,TRBV4-1,.,CASSPVVLSARDTDTQYF,TGCGCCAGCAGCCCAGTAGTCTTATCGGCGCGGGACACAGATACGCAGTATTTT
TRBJ2-7,few,TRBV5-4,TRBD2,CASSSGLANYEQYF,TGTGCCAGCAGCTCGGGACTAGCGAACTACGAGCAGTACTTC